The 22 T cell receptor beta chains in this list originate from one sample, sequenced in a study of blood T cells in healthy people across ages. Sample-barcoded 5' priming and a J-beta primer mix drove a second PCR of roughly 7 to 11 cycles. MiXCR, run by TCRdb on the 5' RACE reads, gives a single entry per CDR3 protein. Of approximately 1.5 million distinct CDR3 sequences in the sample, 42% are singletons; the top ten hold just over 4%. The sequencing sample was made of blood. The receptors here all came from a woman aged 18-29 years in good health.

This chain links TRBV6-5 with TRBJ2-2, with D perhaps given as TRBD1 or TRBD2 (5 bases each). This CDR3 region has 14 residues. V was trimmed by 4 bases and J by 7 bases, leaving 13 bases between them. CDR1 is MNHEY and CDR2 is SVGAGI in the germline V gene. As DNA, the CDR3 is TGTGCCAGCAGTTCCCCCAGGGACGTCGGGGAGCTGTTTTTT. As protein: CASSSPRDVGELFF.

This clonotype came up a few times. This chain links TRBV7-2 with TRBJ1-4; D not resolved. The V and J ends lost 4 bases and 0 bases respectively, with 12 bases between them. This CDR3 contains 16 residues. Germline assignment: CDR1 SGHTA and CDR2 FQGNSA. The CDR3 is CASSSLGLATNEKLFF. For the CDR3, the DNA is TGTGCCAGCAGCTCCCTCGGGCTGGCAACTAATGAAAAACTGTTTTTT. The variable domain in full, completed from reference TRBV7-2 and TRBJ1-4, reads GAGVSQSPSNKVTEKGKDVELRCDPISGHTALYWYRQSLGQGLEFLIYFQGNSAPDKSGLPSDRFSAERTGGSVSTLTIQRTQQEDSAVYLCASSSLGLATNEKLFFGSGTQLSVL.

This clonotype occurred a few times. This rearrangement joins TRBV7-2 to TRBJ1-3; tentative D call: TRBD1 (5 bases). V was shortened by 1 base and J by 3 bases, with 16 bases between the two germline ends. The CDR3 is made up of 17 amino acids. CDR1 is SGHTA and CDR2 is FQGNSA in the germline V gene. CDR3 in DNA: TGTGCCAGCAGCTTAGAGGGCCCACGGGGGGATGGAAACACCATATATTTT. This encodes CASSLEGPRGDGNTIYF.

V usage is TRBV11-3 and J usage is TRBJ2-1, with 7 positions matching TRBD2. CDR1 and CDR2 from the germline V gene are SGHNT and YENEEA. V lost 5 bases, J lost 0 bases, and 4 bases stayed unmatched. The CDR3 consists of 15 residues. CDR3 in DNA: TGTGCCAGCAGCATCGGGGGGTACTCCTACAATGAGCAGTTCTTC. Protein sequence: CASSIGGYSYNEQFF.

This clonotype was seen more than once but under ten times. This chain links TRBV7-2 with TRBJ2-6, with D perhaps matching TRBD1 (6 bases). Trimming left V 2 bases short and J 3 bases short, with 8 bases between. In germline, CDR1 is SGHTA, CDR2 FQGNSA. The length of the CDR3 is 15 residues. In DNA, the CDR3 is TGTGCCAGCAGCTTATACAGGGTTGGGGCCAACGTCCTGACTTTC. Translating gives CASSLYRVGANVLTF.

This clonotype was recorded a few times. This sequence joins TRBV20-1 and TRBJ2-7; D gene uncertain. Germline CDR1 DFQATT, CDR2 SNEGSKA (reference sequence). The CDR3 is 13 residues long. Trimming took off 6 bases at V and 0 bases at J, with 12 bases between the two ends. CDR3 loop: CSAAVGFSYEQYF. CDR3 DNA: TGCAGTGCCGCGGTCGGCTTCTCCTACGAGCAGTACTTC.

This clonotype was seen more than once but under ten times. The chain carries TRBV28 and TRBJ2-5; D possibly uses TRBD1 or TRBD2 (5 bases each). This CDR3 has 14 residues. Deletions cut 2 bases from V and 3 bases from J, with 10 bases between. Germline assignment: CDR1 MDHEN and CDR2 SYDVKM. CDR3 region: CASSLPGAKETQYF. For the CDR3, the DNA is TGTGCCAGCAGTTTACCCGGGGCCAAAGAGACCCAGTACTTC. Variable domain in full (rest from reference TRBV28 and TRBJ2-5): DVKVTQSSRYLVKRTGEKVFLECVQDMDHENMFWYRQDPGLGLRLIYFSYDVKMKEKGDIPEGYSVSREKKERFSLILESASTNQTSMYLCASSLPGAKETQYFGPGTRLLVL.

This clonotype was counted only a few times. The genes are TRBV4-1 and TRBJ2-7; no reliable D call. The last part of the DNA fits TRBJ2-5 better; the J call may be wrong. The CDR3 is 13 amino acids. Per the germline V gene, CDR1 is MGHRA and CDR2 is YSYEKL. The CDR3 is CASSRGVWETQYF. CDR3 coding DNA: TGCGCCAGCAGCCGTGGGGTTTGGGAGACCCAGTACTTC.

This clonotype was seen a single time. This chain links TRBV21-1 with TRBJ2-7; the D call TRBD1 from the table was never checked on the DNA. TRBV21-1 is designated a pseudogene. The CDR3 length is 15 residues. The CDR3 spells CASSSRGGQPYEQYF. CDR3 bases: TGTGCCAGCAGCAGCAGGGGCGGGCAACCCTACGAGCAGTACTTC.

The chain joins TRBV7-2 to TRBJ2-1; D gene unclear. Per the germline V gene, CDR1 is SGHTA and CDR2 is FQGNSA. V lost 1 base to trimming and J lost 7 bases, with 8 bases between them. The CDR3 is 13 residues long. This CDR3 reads CASSLGYGNEQFF. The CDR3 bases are TGTGCCAGCAGCTTAGGTTATGGGAATGAGCAGTTCTTC.

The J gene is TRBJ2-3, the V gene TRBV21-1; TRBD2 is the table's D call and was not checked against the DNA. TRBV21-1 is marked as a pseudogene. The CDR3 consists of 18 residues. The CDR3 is CASSKGKGDGEATDTQYF. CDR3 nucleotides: TGTGCCAGCAGCAAAGGCAAGGGAGACGGGGAGGCCACAGATACGCAGTATTTT.

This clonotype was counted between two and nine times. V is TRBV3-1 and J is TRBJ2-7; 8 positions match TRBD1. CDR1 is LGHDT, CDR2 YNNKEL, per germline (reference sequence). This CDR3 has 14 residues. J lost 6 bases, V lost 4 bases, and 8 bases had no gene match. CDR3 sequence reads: CASSPGQALGEQYF. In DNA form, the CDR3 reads TGTGCCAGCAGCCCGGGACAGGCCTTAGGCGAGCAGTACTTC.

The CDR3: CASSAGLEVHEQYF. The CDR3, as DNA: TGCGCCAGCAGTGCCGGACTGGAGGTCCACGAGCAGTACTTC. The gene calls are TRBV5-1 and TRBJ2-7, with D maybe TRBD2 (5 bases). CDR3 size: 14 residues. The V end was cut by 5 bases, the J end by 5 bases, with 17 bases between. Germline V CDR1 and CDR2: SGHRS, YFSETQ. Based on the CDR3 plus reference TRBV5-1 and TRBJ2-7, the full variable domain is KAGVTQTPRYLIKTRGQQVTLSCSPISGHRSVSWYQQTPGQGLQFLFEYFSETQRNKGNFPGRFSGRQFSNSRSEMNVSTLELGDSALYLCASSAGLEVHEQYFGPGTRLTVT.

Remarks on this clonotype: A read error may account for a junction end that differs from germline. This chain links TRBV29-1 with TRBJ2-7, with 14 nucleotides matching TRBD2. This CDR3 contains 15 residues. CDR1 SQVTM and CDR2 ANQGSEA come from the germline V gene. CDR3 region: CSVEGTSGSMDEQYF. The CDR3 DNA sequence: TGCAGCGTGGAAGGGACTAGCGGGAGTATGGACGAGCAGTACTTC.

The CDR3 bases are TGTGCCAGCACCCACCGACCGGGACAGGGTGGCAATCAGCCCCAGCATTTT. Translating gives CASTHRPGQGGNQPQHF. The chain recombines TRBV6-2 or TRBV6-3 with TRBJ1-5, with 9 bases fitting TRBD1. In germline, CDR1 is MNHEY, CDR2 SVGEGT. The CDR3 sequence is 17 residues long. J lost 2 bases, V lost 7 bases, and 12 bases had no gene match.

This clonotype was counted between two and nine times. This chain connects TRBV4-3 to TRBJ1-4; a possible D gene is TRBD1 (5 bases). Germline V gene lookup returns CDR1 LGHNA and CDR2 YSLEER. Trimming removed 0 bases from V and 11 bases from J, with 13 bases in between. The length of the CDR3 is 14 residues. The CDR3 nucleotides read TGCGCCAGCAGCCAAGATATTTTGACAGCTAAACTGTTTTTT. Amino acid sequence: CASSQDILTAKLFF.

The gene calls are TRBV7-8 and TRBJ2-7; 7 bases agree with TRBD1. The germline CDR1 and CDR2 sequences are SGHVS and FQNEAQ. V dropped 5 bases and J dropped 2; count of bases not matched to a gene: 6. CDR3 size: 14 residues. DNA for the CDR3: TGTGCCAGCAGCGGGGACAGTTGGCCCTACGAGCAGTACTTC. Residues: CASSGDSWPYEQYF.

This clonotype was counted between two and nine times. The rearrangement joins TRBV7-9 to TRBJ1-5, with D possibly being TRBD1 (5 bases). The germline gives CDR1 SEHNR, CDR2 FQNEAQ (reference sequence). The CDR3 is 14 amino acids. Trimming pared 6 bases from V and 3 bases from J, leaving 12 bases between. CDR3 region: CASSIGAPNQPQHF. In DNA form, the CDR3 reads TGTGCCAGCAGTATAGGGGCGCCCAATCAGCCCCAGCATTTT.

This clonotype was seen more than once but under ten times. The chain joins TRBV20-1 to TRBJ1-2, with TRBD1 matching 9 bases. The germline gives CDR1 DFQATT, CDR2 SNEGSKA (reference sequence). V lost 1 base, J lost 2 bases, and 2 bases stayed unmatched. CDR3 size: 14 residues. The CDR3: CSARADRGNYGYTF. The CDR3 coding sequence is TGCAGTGCTAGAGCTGACAGGGGGAACTATGGCTACACCTTC.

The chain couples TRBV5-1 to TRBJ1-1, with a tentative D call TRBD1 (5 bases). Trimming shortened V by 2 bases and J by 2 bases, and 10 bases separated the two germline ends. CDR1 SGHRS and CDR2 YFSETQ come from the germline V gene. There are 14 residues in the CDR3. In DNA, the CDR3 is TGCGCCAGCAGCTTAAACACAGGAAACACTGAAGCTTTCTTT. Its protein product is CASSLNTGNTEAFF.

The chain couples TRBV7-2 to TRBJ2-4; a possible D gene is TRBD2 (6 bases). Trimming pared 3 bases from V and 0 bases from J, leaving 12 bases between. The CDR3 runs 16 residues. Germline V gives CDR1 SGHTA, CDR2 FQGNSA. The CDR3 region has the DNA TGTGCCAGCAGCTTGGTGAGCGGGCTAGCCAAAAACATTCAGTACTTC. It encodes CASSLVSGLAKNIQYF.

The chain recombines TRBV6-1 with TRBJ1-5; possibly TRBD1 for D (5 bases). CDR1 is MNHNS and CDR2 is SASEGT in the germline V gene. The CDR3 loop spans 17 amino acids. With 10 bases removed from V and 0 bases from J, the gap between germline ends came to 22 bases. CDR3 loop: CATYPPRGGASNQPQHF. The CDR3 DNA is TGTGCCACCTATCCCCCTAGGGGCGGGGCTAGCAATCAGCCCCAGCATTTT.